This T cell receptor beta chain stems from a study of T cells after yellow fever vaccination. Whole-study findings and limits: Clonotypes found in both CD4 and CD8 compartments made up a small share.

A universal primer site and UMIs were added as TCR cDNA was made by 5'RACE template switching. TCRdb re-derived calls from the 5' RACE reads in MiXCR, one entry per CDR3 protein. Of hundreds of thousands of distinct CDR3 sequences in the sample, about 17% are singletons; the top ten hold 18%. About this clonotype itself: Antigen unknown.

Germline V gives CDR1 SGHVS, CDR2 FNYEAQ. V was clipped by 4 bases and J by 1 base, with 11 bases between them. The CDR3 sequence is 15 residues long. The V and J genes are TRBV7-6 and TRBJ2-1; D might be TRBD2 (5 bases). The sequence was collected from a man younger than 30 who received the YFV17D yellow fever vaccine. The sample here was PBMCs, taken before the yellow fever booster vaccination. CDR3 region: CASSSDSYSYNEQFF. The CDR3 DNA is TGTGCCAGCAGCTCGGACTCTTATTCCTACAATGAGCAGTTCTTC.